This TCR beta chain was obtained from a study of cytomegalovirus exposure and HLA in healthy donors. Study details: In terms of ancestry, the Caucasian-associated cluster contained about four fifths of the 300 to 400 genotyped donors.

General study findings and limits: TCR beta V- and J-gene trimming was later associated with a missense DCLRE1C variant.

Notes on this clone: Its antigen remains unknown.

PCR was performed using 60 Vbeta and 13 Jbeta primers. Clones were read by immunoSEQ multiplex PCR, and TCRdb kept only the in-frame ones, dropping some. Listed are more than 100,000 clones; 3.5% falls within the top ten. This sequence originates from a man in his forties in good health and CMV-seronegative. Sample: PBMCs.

The CDR3: CASSLSINMNTEAFF. The DNA of the CDR3 is TGTGCCAGCAGCTTGTCGATAAACATGAACACTGAAGCTTTCTTT. The gene calls are TRBV5-4 and TRBJ1-1; D not certain. The CDR3 sequence is 15 residues long. Between the trimmed V and J ends, which lost 1 base and 0 bases, there was a span of 10 bases. CDR1 is SGHNT, CDR2 YYREEE, per germline (reference sequence).